The clone carrying this T cell receptor (beta chain) occurred a few times. Until they underwent thyroid surgery, no patient had received any treatment. TCRdb called clones again from the PCR reads with MiXCR. The sample carries 15,000 to 20,000 clones, 37% recorded once. This sample was included in a study of metastatic and nonmetastatic thyroid tumors. Study in general: Repertoire data that came from the blood and tumor or nodule tissue of malignant and benign thyroid patients were compared.

Germline V lookup: CDR1 SGHTA, CDR2 FQGNSA. V was shortened by 4 bases and J by 13 bases, with 14 bases between the two germline ends. The CDR3 is 11 residues long. This clonotype was obtained from a female donor with papillary thyroid cancer or a benign thyroid nodule (not recorded which). Some clones in this sample may be carry-over from other donors' samples. Material: tumor tissue. This rearrangement joins TRBV7-2 to TRBJ2-7, with a weak D call TRBD1 (7 bases). CDR3 loop: CASSSPGGHYF. CDR3 bases: TGTGCCAGCAGCTCCCCAGGGGGGCACTACTTC.